The 8 T cell receptor beta chains presented below share a single source sample, sequenced in a study of cytomegalovirus exposure and HLA in healthy donors. The PCR had 60 Vbeta and 13 Jbeta primers. Produced via immunoSEQ multiplex PCR; TCRdb's table is partial and in-frame only. The profile covers 200,000 to 250,000 clones, with around 81% appearing a single time and almost 8% taken by the ten largest. The specimen was PBMCs. The source is a woman aged 55-69 years in good health and CMV-seropositive.

The DNA of the CDR3 is TGTGCCAGTAGTACCGGACAGTTCATGAACACTGAAGCTTTCTTT. It is translated as CASSTGQFMNTEAFF. V is TRBV19 and J is TRBJ1-1; possibly TRBD1 for D (6 bases). Germline V gives CDR1 LNHDA, CDR2 SQIVND (reference sequence). The CDR3 runs 15 residues. The ends were cut back, 4 bases at V and 0 bases at J, with 12 bases in the middle.

The chain recombines TRBV6-1 with TRBJ2-1, with a weak D call TRBD2 (5 bases). V shed 6 bases and J shed 9 bases, with 21 bases lying between them. The CDR3 totals 15 residues. The germline V gene has CDR1 MNHNS and CDR2 SASEGT. CDR3 DNA: TGTGCCAGCAGACCCCCCGATTTGAGGGCCGGTGAGCAGTTCTTC. Amino acids: CASRPPDLRAGEQFF.

The chain joins TRBV11-2 to TRBJ1-1, with 7 bases lining up with TRBD1. This CDR3 contains 14 residues. The germline CDR1 and CDR2 sequences are SGHAT and FQNNGV. The J segment lost 5 bases and the V segment lost 5 bases, leaving 8 bases of the junction unmatched. The CDR3 spells CASSPRQGRTEAFF. In DNA, the CDR3 is TGTGCCAGCAGCCCTCGACAGGGAAGAACTGAAGCTTTCTTT.

The rearrangement joins TRBV6-1 to TRBJ1-1; 9 bases map to TRBD1. V shed 6 bases, J shed 8 bases, and the junction held 10 bases outside the gene matches. The CDR3 consists of 14 residues. Germline assignment: CDR1 MNHNS and CDR2 SASEGT. The CDR3 sequence: CASSWGQGGWEAFF. The CDR3 DNA sequence: TGTGCCAGCAGCTGGGGACAGGGTGGTTGGGAAGCTTTCTTT.

The J gene is TRBJ1-1, the V gene TRBV18; D might be TRBD1 (5 bases). The CDR3 has 12 residues. The V end was cut by 2 bases, the J end by 8 bases, with 9 bases between. Germline-derived CDR1 and CDR2 are KGHSH and LQKENI. CDR3 coding DNA: TGTGCCAGCTCACCAGGGGCAGCAGAAGCTTTCTTT. Its protein is CASSPGAAEAFF. The variable domain in full, completed from reference TRBV18 and TRBJ1-1, reads NAGVMQNPRHLVRRRGQEARLRCSPMKGHSHVYWYRQLPEEGLKFMVYLQKENIIDESGMPKERFSAEFPKEGPSILRIQQVVRGDSAAYFCASSPGAAEAFFGQGTRLTVV.

The rearrangement links TRBV28 to TRBJ2-5, with D possibly TRBD1 on 5 matching bases. V was shortened by 5 bases and J by 9 bases, with 22 bases between the two germline ends. CDR3 size: 15 residues. Germline V lookup: CDR1 MDHEN, CDR2 SYDVKM. The CDR3 DNA follows: TGTGCCAGCAGTATCCGGACACCGGTAAAACGGGCCCAGTACTTC. Translated, it gives CASSIRTPVKRAQYF. Full variable domain (remainder filled in from reference TRBV28 and TRBJ2-5): DVKVTQSSRYLVKRTGEKVFLECVQDMDHENMFWYRQDPGLGLRLIYFSYDVKMKEKGDIPEGYSVSREKKERFSLILESASTNQTSMYLCASSIRTPVKRAQYFGPGTRLLVL.

The CDR3 loop is CASSDLEGNIQYF. In DNA, the CDR3 is TGTGCCAGCAGTGACCTCGAGGGAAACATTCAGTACTTC. The genes are TRBV2 and TRBJ2-4; tentative D call: TRBD2 (5 bases). Germline V gives CDR1 SNHLY, CDR2 FYNNEI. Deletions cut 3 bases from V and 6 bases from J, with 9 bases between. This CDR3 comprises 13 residues.

The chain combines TRBV5-8 with TRBJ1-1, with D uncertain. CDR1 and CDR2 (germline): SGHTS, YDEGEE. V dropped 1 base and J dropped 1 base, with 5 bases sitting between them. This CDR3 comprises 13 residues. CDR3 DNA sequence: TGTGCCAGCAGCTTGCAGGAGAACACTGAAGCTTTCTTT. Translation: CASSLQENTEAFF.